This T cell receptor beta chain originates from a study of blood T cell repertoires in COVID-19 (dated by TCRdb to between 2020 and 2021). About the full investigation: Samples from collaborators originated in the United States, Italy and Spain and spanned both the acute and convalescent phases of COVID-19. The material from the prospective study consisted of cDNA or gDNA derived from T cells, B-cell-depleted T cells, or PBMCs. A freely available public database, intended as a resource for researchers studying the immune response to SARS-CoV-2, is where the repertoires were released. Nearly every sample came with metadata listing a de-identified subject ID, COVID-19 status, age in years and sex. Where available, HLA class I and class II types were obtained from metadata supplied by the sample provider rather than from assay-based typing. The dataset comprised deeply sampled blood TCRbeta repertoires from subjects exposed to, actively infected with, or recovered from COVID-19. The samples were drawn from the first 160 participants of the ongoing ImmuneRACE study and from more than 1,000 subjects provided by 6 global collaborators. The study at large found these results: The amount of clinical and demographic metadata varied by source and participant and was provided uncurated.

Each collaborating institution followed its own protocols to collect whole blood in K2EDTA tubes. Collaborator samples were shipped for TCRbeta analysis as frozen whole blood, isolated PBMCs, or DNA extracted from either sample type. Regarding this clone: Its antigen is currently not known. Base qualities are missing; no much larger clone stands one base away.

TCRbeta CDR3 regions were amplified from genomic DNA using the immunoSEQ Assay, a bias-controlled multiplex PCR. The paper's processing steps were these. The number of nucleated cells in each sample was estimated from the amplification of reference gene primers within the assay. To quantify the absolute abundance of each unique TCRbeta CDR3 rearrangement, sequence reads were collapsed and filtered. For each sample, productive Simpson clonality was calculated as the square root of Simpson's diversity index over productive rearrangements. TCRdb holds this immuneACCESS table with in-frame rearrangements only. Some clones are missing; in checked studies, unresolved V genes explain under half, and the rest has no known cause. V, J and clone size reflect that table, while D and trimming were determined from the DNA. This sample is represented by 70,000 or so clones; 88% of them were singletons. The ten largest clonotypes hold 1.4% of the sample.

The trim is 6 bases for V and 4 bases for J, with a gap of 10 bases between the germline ends. The cysteine opens and the phenylalanine closes a CDR3 of 13 amino acids. Only the CDR3 DNA is retained, 39 bases long and in frame from the first base. Via the germline V gene, CDR1 is SNHLY and CDR2 FYNNEI. This chain is built from TRBV2 and TRBJ1-3; tentative D gene TRBD1, with 5 bases matching. The TCR comes from a human donor in a cohort sampled during active COVID-19. The source material was peripheral blood. The CDR3 loop reads CASRSGEGNTIYF. The DNA sequence reads TGTGCCAGCAGGTCGGGGGAGGGAAACACCATATATTTT. Reference TRBV2 and TRBJ1-3 proteins supply the regions before and after the CDR3; the full variable domain is: EPEVTQTPSHQVTQMGQEVILRCVPISNHLYFYWYRQILGQKVEFLVSFYNNEISEKSEIFDDQFSVERPDGSNFTLKIRSTKLEDSAMYFCASRSGEGNTIYFGEGSWLTVV.